These 12 T cell receptor beta chains were sequenced from one sample in a study of CXCR3-negative and CXCR3-positive naive CD8 T cells. Study-level findings and limits: Naive cells that were CXCR3-positive had more hydrophobic TRB CDR3s (compared with CXCR3-negative naive cells).

The antigens of these receptors remain unknown. The authors prepared UMI-labeled TRB cDNA libraries by 5' RACE. TCRdb reanalyzed the 5' RACE reads, giving one entry per CDR3 protein sequence and no DNA. The sample holds roughly 110,000 distinct CDR3 sequences. Sequenced input: naive CXCR3+ CD8+ T cells from blood. This sample's subset: CD45RO-CCR7+CD27+CD95- naive CD8+ T cells expressing CXCR3 (TNR3+). Receptors were obtained from a human donor in good health. Some clones in this sample may be carry-over from other donors' samples.

The rearrangement links TRBV29-1 to TRBJ2-5; TCRdb picks TRBD2, but there is no DNA to check that call. Germline CDR1 and CDR2: SQVTM and ANQGSEA. The CDR3 sequence is 15 residues long. This chain's CDR3 is CSVEDQGWARETQYF.

The rearrangement uses TRBV28 and TRBJ2-3; TCRdb names TRBD2, which stays unverified in the absence of DNA. The CDR3 is 13 residues long. Germline V gene data show CDR1 as MDHEN and CDR2 as SYDVKM. CDR3 sequence reads: CASSSGGPDTQYF.

This rearrangement joins TRBV4-1 to TRBJ2-5; the D call of TRBD2 rests on TCRdb alone, since no DNA is present to check it. Germline V gene lookup returns CDR1 MGHRA and CDR2 YSYEKL. The CDR3 has 17 residues. Here the CDR3 reads CVSSQDGTGLAQETQYF.

This chain connects TRBV9 to TRBJ2-4. CDR1 is SGDLS, CDR2 YYNGEE, per germline. This CDR3 has 15 amino acids. The CDR3 loop is CASSVASGYEDIQYF. Full variable domain (rest looked up from reference TRBV9 and TRBJ2-4): DSGVTQTPKHLITATGQRVTLRCSPRSGDLSVYWYQQSLDQGLQFLIQYYNGEERAKGNILERFSAQQFPDLHSELNLSSLELGDSALYFCASSVASGYEDIQYFGAGTRLSVL.

The chain recombines TRBV28 with TRBJ2-1; TCRdb's D gene call, TRBD2, goes unchecked for lack of DNA. CDR3 size: 15 residues. CDR1 and CDR2 (germline): MDHEN, SYDVKM. This CDR3 is CASSAGAPSYNEQFF.

This chain links TRBV4-3 with TRBJ2-1; the D call from TCRdb, TRBD2, cannot be confirmed without DNA. Germline V lookup: CDR1 LGHNA, CDR2 YSLEER. This CDR3 spans 18 amino acids. The chain's CDR3 is CASSQDGIAGTSYNEQFF.

The chain has TRBV9 and TRBJ2-2; the TRBD1 assignment by TCRdb is unverifiable without DNA. Germline lookup yields CDR1 SGDLS and CDR2 YYNGEE. This CDR3 has 15 residues. The CDR3 loop is CASSVGTFNTGELFF.

V gene TRBV12-3 or TRBV12-4 combines with J gene TRBJ2-5; TCRdb outputs TRBD1, but without DNA this stays unchecked. The CDR3 runs 13 residues. This CDR3 is CASNIQGGETQYF.

This sequence joins TRBV28 and TRBJ2-7; TCRdb selects TRBD1, and the lack of DNA leaves this call unchecked. Germline loops: CDR1 MDHEN, CDR2 SYDVKM. The CDR3 length is 13 residues. The chain's CDR3 is CASSGRGQLEQYF.

CDR3 amino acids: CASSQERRDEQFF. The V call is TRBV4-1, the J call TRBJ2-1; as DNA is missing, the TRBD1 call by TCRdb cannot be tested. This CDR3 region has 13 residues. CDR1 and CDR2 (germline): MGHRA, YSYEKL.

The CDR3 protein is CASSLASGSHEQYF. The chain combines TRBV5-1 with TRBJ2-7; TCRdb picks TRBD2, but there is no DNA to check that call. CDR1 SGHRS and CDR2 YFSETQ come from the germline V gene. The CDR3 totals 14 residues.

V usage is TRBV3-1 and J usage is TRBJ1-5. The germline CDR1 and CDR2 sequences are LGHDT and YNNKEL (reference sequence). This CDR3 comprises 14 residues. The CDR3 reads CASSQDNSAQPQHF.